Listed here are 8 T cell receptor beta chains from one sample, sequenced in a study of T cell changes during pregnancy in multiple sclerosis. Repertoires were generated with immunoSEQ multiplex PCR, while TCRdb's copy carries only in-frame clones and drops some. The sample includes tens of thousands of clones, roughly 92% seen only once; the top ten take under 3%. The starting material was peripheral blood, obtained before pregnancy. Receptor source: a female donor with multiple sclerosis, enrolled in a pregnancy study.

This sequence joins TRBV28 and TRBJ2-2; D remains ambiguous. The length of the CDR3 is 13 residues. The germline gives CDR1 MDHEN, CDR2 SYDVKM. Trimming removed 7 bases from V and 5 bases from J, with 11 bases in between. The CDR3 nucleotides are TGTGCCAGCAAATCCGGTGGTACCGGGGAGCTGTTTTTT. Encoded protein: CASKSGGTGELFF. Full variable domain (outside the CDR3, taken from reference TRBV28 and TRBJ2-2): DVKVTQSSRYLVKRTGEKVFLECVQDMDHENMFWYRQDPGLGLRLIYFSYDVKMKEKGDIPEGYSVSREKKERFSLILESASTNQTSMYLCASKSGGTGELFFGEGSRLTVL.

This clone was seen just once. The chain couples TRBV5-1 to TRBJ1-4; 9 bases match TRBD1. With 0 bases clipped from V and 8 bases from J, the junction kept 8 bases outside the gene matches. This CDR3 is 16 amino acids long. The germline CDR1 and CDR2 sequences are SGHRS and YFSETQ. CDR3: CASSLEGTGPGEKLFF. The CDR3 DNA follows: TGCGCCAGCAGCTTGGAGGGGACAGGGCCTGGAGAAAAACTGTTTTTT. Complete variable domain (other parts from reference TRBV5-1 and TRBJ1-4): KAGVTQTPRYLIKTRGQQVTLSCSPISGHRSVSWYQQTPGQGLQFLFEYFSETQRNKGNFPGRFSGRQFSNSRSEMNVSTLELGDSALYLCASSLEGTGPGEKLFFGSGTQLSVL.

This chain connects TRBV7-9 to TRBJ2-5; 10 bases fit TRBD2. The trim removed 5 bases at V and 4 bases at J, leaving 4 bases unmatched. Germline-derived CDR1 and CDR2 are SEHNR and FQNEAQ (reference sequence). The CDR3 is 14 amino acids. The CDR3 DNA is TGTGCCAGCAGCCCGACTAGCGGGCCAGAGACCCAGTACTTC. Translated, it gives CASSPTSGPETQYF.

This clone was picked up a small number of times. In DNA, the CDR3 is TGCACCAGCAGCCAAGCGGGAGGATACACTGAAGCTTTCTTT. Translated: CTSSQAGGYTEAFF. The chain carries TRBV1 and TRBJ1-1. TRBV1 is a pseudogene locus. The CDR3 has 14 residues.

The chain links TRBV19 to TRBJ2-1; possibly TRBD1 for D (5 bases). CDR1 and CDR2 from the germline V gene are LNHDA and SQIVND (reference sequence). The V and J ends lost 1 base and 0 bases respectively, with 10 bases between them. This CDR3 contains 16 residues. CDR3 nucleotides: TGTGCCAGTAGTATAGTGAGGACAAGCTCCTACAATGAGCAGTTCTTC. As protein: CASSIVRTSSYNEQFF. Filled out from reference TRBV19 and TRBJ2-1, the complete variable domain reads DGGITQSPKYLFRKEGQNVTLSCEQNLNHDAMYWYRQDPGQGLRLIYYSQIVNDFQKGDIAEGYSVSREKKESFPLTVTSAQKNPTAFYLCASSIVRTSSYNEQFFGPGTRLTVL.

The V call is TRBV5-1, the J call TRBJ2-7; the D gene is possibly TRBD1 (6 bases). Germline V gene lookup returns CDR1 SGHRS and CDR2 YFSETQ. V was trimmed by 1 base and J by 3 bases, leaving 17 bases between them. The CDR3 loop spans 16 amino acids. CDR3 bases: TGCGCCAGCAGCTTGATGCATACCGGGACAATCTACGAGCAGTACTTC. Its protein product is CASSLMHTGTIYEQYF.

The V call is TRBV29-1, the J call TRBJ1-2; D not certain. Deletions cut 4 bases from V and 0 bases from J, with 9 bases between. Germline CDR1 SQVTM, CDR2 ANQGSEA. The CDR3 is 13 residues long. The CDR3 here is CSVVQDSNYGYTF. CDR3 DNA sequence: TGCAGCGTTGTCCAGGACTCTAACTATGGCTACACCTTC.

On this clone itself: One end of the junction does not line up with germline, which may come from a read error. This chain connects TRBV7-7 to TRBJ2-5; TRBD2 agrees at 10 bases. Per the germline V gene, CDR1 is SSHAT and CDR2 is FNYEAQ (reference sequence). The CDR3 length is 15 residues. Written as DNA, the CDR3 is TGTGCTAGCAGCTTACTAGCGGGGACCCAAGAGACCCAGTACTTC. It yields the protein CASSLLAGTQETQYF.